Listed here are 17 T cell receptor beta chains from one sample, sequenced in a study of blood T cell repertoires in COVID-19 (dated by TCRdb to the early 2020s). The library was prepared using the immunoSEQ multiplex PCR assay. The table was pulled from immuneACCESS by TCRdb, which kept in-frame rearrangements only. Such tables lose some clones; where checked, under half of the loss comes from unresolved V genes, and the rest has no known cause. The sample table holds more than 200,000 clones, of which around nine tenths were seen once. The ten largest clones take up 9.5% to 14% of the sample. Sequences were obtained from PBMCs or T cells enriched from blood (not recorded which). The receptors were sampled from a young man who had recovered from COVID-19.

This chain uses TRBV19 with TRBJ1-1; unclear D gene. Germline V CDR1 and CDR2: LNHDA, SQIVND (reference sequence). Trimming removed 7 bases at V and 4 bases at J, with 16 bases between. The CDR3 spans 14 residues. CDR3 sequence (DNA): TGTGCCAGTACCCTCTCCTCCGGGAGCACTGAAGCTTTCTTT. Translating gives CASTLSSGSTEAFF. Complete variable domain (other parts from reference TRBV19 and TRBJ1-1): DGGITQSPKYLFRKEGQNVTLSCEQNLNHDAMYWYRQDPGQGLRLIYYSQIVNDFQKGDIAEGYSVSREKKESFPLTVTSAQKNPTAFYLCASTLSSGSTEAFFGQGTRLTVV.

CDR3 residues: CASSLGGMGGDTQYF. Written as DNA, the CDR3 is TGCGCCAGCAGCTTGGGCGGGATGGGTGGAGATACGCAGTATTTT. The chain links TRBV5-1 to TRBJ2-3; TRBD2 might be the D (6 bases). V was shortened by 0 bases and J by 5 bases, with 13 bases between the two germline ends. Per germline, CDR1 SGHRS and CDR2 YFSETQ. The CDR3 consists of 15 residues. The full variable domain, completed using reference TRBV5-1 and TRBJ2-3, is KAGVTQTPRYLIKTRGQQVTLSCSPISGHRSVSWYQQTPGQGLQFLFEYFSETQRNKGNFPGRFSGRQFSNSRSEMNVSTLELGDSALYLCASSLGGMGGDTQYFGPGTRLTVL.

The V gene is TRBV10-3, the J gene TRBJ1-6; D perhaps matches TRBD1 (6 bases). Trimming left V 10 bases short and J 6 bases short, with 16 bases between. Germline assignment: CDR1 ENHRY and CDR2 SYGVKD. The CDR3 sequence is 14 residues long. The CDR3 reads CATRGDHINSPLHF. The DNA for the CDR3 is TGTGCCACCAGGGGAGACCATATTAATTCACCCCTCCACTTT.

A single count supports this clone. The V call is TRBV6-5, the J call TRBJ2-7, with D possibly matching TRBD2 (6 bases). Germline CDR1 reads MNHEY; CDR2 reads SVGAGI. The CDR3 has 12 amino acids. The germline V and J ends were trimmed by 6 bases and 6 bases, with 12 bases remaining between them. The CDR3 coding sequence is TGTGCCAGCAGCGGAGGGGCCCGCGAGCAGTACTTC. It yields the protein CASSGGAREQYF.

The CDR3 spells CASSYLGQEGEQYF. The DNA of the CDR3 is TGTGCCAGCAGTTATCTGGGACAGGAAGGCGAGCAGTACTTC. The chain has TRBV7-2 and TRBJ2-7, with TRBD1 identical over 8 bases. The CDR3 runs to 14 residues. Germline V gene data show CDR1 as SGHTA and CDR2 as FQGNSA. The V gene end was trimmed by 6 bases and the J gene end by 6 bases; junction bases not matched to a gene: 10. The full variable domain, with the rest looked up from reference TRBV7-2 and TRBJ2-7, is GAGVSQSPSNKVTEKGKDVELRCDPISGHTALYWYRQSLGQGLEFLIYFQGNSAPDKSGLPSDRFSAERTGGSVSTLTIQRTQQEDSAVYLCASSYLGQEGEQYFGPGTRLTVT.

This chain joins TRBV6-2 or TRBV6-3 and TRBJ2-3; D perhaps matches TRBD2 (7 bases). The CDR3 extends over 19 amino acids. Trimming pared 2 bases from V and 2 bases from J, leaving 23 bases between. Germline V CDR1 and CDR2: MNHEY, SVGEGT. In DNA, the CDR3 is TGTGCCAGCAGTTACGACCCTACGATGGCGGGGGACAACACAGATACGCAGTATTTT. Amino acid sequence: CASSYDPTMAGDNTDTQYF.

This chain joins TRBV6-5 and TRBJ2-7; TRBD2 matches at 7 bases. V shed 4 bases, J shed 5 bases, and the junction held 8 bases outside the gene matches. CDR1 is MNHEY, CDR2 SVGAGI, per germline. The CDR3 loop spans 14 amino acids. CDR3 sequence (DNA): TGTGCCAGCAGTTCGCCGGGACTAAGCCACGAGCAGTACTTC. It is translated as CASSSPGLSHEQYF.

The gene calls are TRBV9 and TRBJ1-4; D possibly corresponds to TRBD1 (6 bases). V gave up 3 bases and J gave up 3 bases, with 18 bases separating them. The CDR3 runs to 17 residues. Germline values: CDR1 SGDLS, CDR2 YYNGEE. CDR3 DNA sequence: TGTGCCAGCAGCGGTTCTGCAGGGGTTCGGGCTAATGAAAAACTGTTTTTT. The encoded protein is CASSGSAGVRANEKLFF.

V gene TRBV19 combines with J gene TRBJ2-1; a weak D match, TRBD1 (6 bases). The CDR3 is made up of 13 amino acids. Germline V gene sequence: CDR1 LNHDA, CDR2 SQIVND (reference sequence). V shed 7 bases and J shed 5 bases, with 12 bases lying between them. The CDR3 loop is CASTTHRDNEQFF. CDR3 bases: TGTGCCAGTACCACTCACAGGGACAATGAGCAGTTCTTC.

This clone was seen a few times. The chain links TRBV28 to TRBJ2-7; 11 bases fit TRBD2. With V trimmed by 4 bases and J by 1 base, 6 bases remained unmatched. The CDR3 is made up of 16 amino acids. Germline CDR1 reads MDHEN; CDR2 reads SYDVKM. CDR3 nucleotide sequence: TGTGCCAGCAGTTCTGCCGGGACTAGCGGATCCTACGAGCAGTACTTC. Encoded protein: CASSSAGTSGSYEQYF.

The chain combines TRBV5-1 with TRBJ2-2, with D possibly TRBD1 on 6 matching bases. The V gene lost 2 bases and the J gene lost 0 bases, with 14 bases spanning the gap. Germline CDR1 and CDR2: SGHRS and YFSETQ. The CDR3 spans 17 residues. The CDR3 is CASSFAGTTTNTGELFF. The CDR3 DNA is TGCGCCAGCAGCTTCGCCGGGACAACCACGAACACCGGGGAGCTGTTTTTT.

CDR3 region: CASSQDHGANEKLFF. CDR3 DNA: TGCGCCAGCAGCCAAGATCACGGGGCTAATGAAAAACTGTTTTTT. V usage is TRBV4-1 and J usage is TRBJ1-4; no firm D call. The CDR3 loop spans 15 amino acids. Per the germline V gene, CDR1 is MGHRA and CDR2 is YSYEKL. Trimming took off 0 bases at V and 3 bases at J, with 8 bases between the two ends.

This chain connects TRBV24-1 to TRBJ1-5; D may be TRBD1 (5 bases). V gave up 5 bases and J gave up 4 bases, with 14 bases separating them. The CDR3 loop spans 15 amino acids. CDR1 KGHDR and CDR2 SFDVKD come from the germline V gene. CDR3 in DNA: TGTGCCACCAGTGCGCCAGGGATGGGAAATCAGCCCCAGCATTTT. This gives the protein CATSAPGMGNQPQHF.

This chain connects TRBV9 to TRBJ1-3; D is undetermined. The CDR3 has 14 residues. The V gene lost 1 base and the J gene lost 4 bases, with 9 bases spanning the gap. The germline V gene encodes CDR1 SGDLS and CDR2 YYNGEE. This chain's CDR3 is CASSVRSRGNTIYF. CDR3 nucleotide sequence: TGTGCCAGCAGCGTAAGATCTAGGGGAAACACCATATATTTT.

The CDR3 loop is CAIMTGGSGNTIYF. CDR3 nucleotides: TGTGCCATAATGACAGGGGGCTCTGGAAACACCATATATTTT. This chain uses TRBV10-3 with TRBJ1-3, with TRBD1 matching over 9 bases. CDR1 ENHRY and CDR2 SYGVKD come from the germline V gene. Germline trimming cut 9 bases from V and 0 bases from J; bases unmatched to any gene: 3. This CDR3 has 14 amino acids.

The CDR3 region has the DNA TGTGCCAGCAGCCCGCCCGACAGACCGGTCAATGAGCAGTTCTTC. This encodes CASSPPDRPVNEQFF. The rearrangement uses TRBV7-3 and TRBJ2-1; D might be TRBD1 (5 bases). Trimming left V 5 bases short and J 6 bases short, with 17 bases between. Germline V gene data show CDR1 as SGHTA and CDR2 as FQGTGA. The CDR3 spans 15 residues.

This chain connects TRBV7-9 to TRBJ2-3; TRBD2 is a possible D gene (5 bases). The germline CDR1 and CDR2 sequences are SEHNR and FQNEAQ (reference sequence). This CDR3 has 15 residues. Trimming pared 4 bases from V and 3 bases from J, leaving 14 bases between. CDR3 in amino acids: CASSSQTTMTDTQYF. Written as DNA, the CDR3 is TGTGCCAGCAGCTCTCAAACGACTATGACAGATACGCAGTATTTT.